Listed below are T cell receptor beta chains from one sample, sequenced in a study of OX40 agonist ivuxolimab in advanced cancers. TCRdb's copy holds only in-frame clones and misses some; the assay was immunoSEQ multiplex PCR. The data show about 54,000 clones, with 90% to 95% seen just once and roughly an eighth held by the top ten. Sample: CD4+ or CD8+ T cells sorted from blood, taken in a trial of the OX40 agonist ivuxolimab. Receptors originate from an adult with an advanced solid tumor such as melanoma, head and neck, liver or kidney cancer. Each CDR3 is given with its conserved first and last residue. D genes are given only for firm matches. For some rows the clone size is stated as once, few or many, or as a class when expanded; others skip it.

-	TRBV7-4	-	TRBJ1-1	CASSFRTSHEAFF	TGTGCCAGCAGCTTCCGTACGAGCCATGAAGCTTTCTTT
-	TRBV28	TRBD1	TRBJ1-2	CASSLLEGALGYTF	TGTGCCAGCAGTTTGTTGGAGGGGGCGCTTGGCTACACCTTC
-	TRBV7-3	-	TRBJ2-5	CASSLRGGVQETQYF	TGTGCCAGCAGCTTAAGGGGTGGGGTCCAAGAGACCCAGTACTTC
-	TRBV4-1	-	TRBJ2-1	CASSQVRTNNEQFF	TGCGCCAGCAGCCAAGTCAGGACCAACAATGAGCAGTTCTTC
few	TRBV5-1	-	TRBJ1-2	CASSLVGGGSSYGYTF	TGCGCCAGCAGCTTGGTCGGTGGGGGCTCGAGCTATGGCTACACCTTC
-	TRBV7-8	-	TRBJ2-5	CASSLTRVQETQYF	TGTGCCAGCAGCTTAACAAGGGTTCAAGAGACCCAGTACTTC
-	TRBV18	-	TRBJ1-1	CASSRRSGGYAFF	TGTGCCAGCTCACGTCGTTCTGGGGGATATGCTTTCTTT
-	TRBV6-5	TRBD1	TRBJ1-1	CATSRDRETEAFF	TGTGCCACGAGCCGGGACAGGGAAACTGAAGCTTTCTTT
-	TRBV27	-	TRBJ1-1	CASSRAGITEAFF	TGTGCCAGCAGTAGGGCAGGGATCACTGAAGCTTTCTTT
-	TRBV7-9	-	TRBJ1-3	CASSSSDSGNTIYF	TGTGCCAGCAGCTCCTCGGACTCTGGAAACACCATATATTTT